The clone carrying this TCR beta chain was picked up a small number of times. Its antigen is still unknown. All of the isolated RNA was reverse transcribed, so expressed TCRB transcripts were sequenced. Assay: immunoSEQ multiplex PCR; the TCRdb copy retains only in-frame clones and omits some. The sample records about 650,000 clones, over 10% being singletons. This sample is part of a study of beta chain features in type 1 diabetes. Study-wide results and limits: Shorter TCRB CDR3s, moderately but significantly so, were found in Type 1 diabetes patients in all four CD4+ subsets.

Looked up from germline, CDR1 is MGHDK and CDR2 is SYGVNS. The CDR3 is 15 residues long. The trim removed 8 bases at V and 7 bases at J, leaving 9 bases unmatched. The clonotype was recovered from a man under 40 with type 1 diabetes. Sequencing was carried out using naive CD4+ T cells from blood. V and J are TRBV25-1 and TRBJ1-6; 9 nucleotides match TRBD1. CDR3 nucleotide sequence: TGTGCCAGCCTGGGAGCCGGGACAGGGAATTCACCCCTCCACTTT. The encoded protein is CASLGAGTGNSPLHF.